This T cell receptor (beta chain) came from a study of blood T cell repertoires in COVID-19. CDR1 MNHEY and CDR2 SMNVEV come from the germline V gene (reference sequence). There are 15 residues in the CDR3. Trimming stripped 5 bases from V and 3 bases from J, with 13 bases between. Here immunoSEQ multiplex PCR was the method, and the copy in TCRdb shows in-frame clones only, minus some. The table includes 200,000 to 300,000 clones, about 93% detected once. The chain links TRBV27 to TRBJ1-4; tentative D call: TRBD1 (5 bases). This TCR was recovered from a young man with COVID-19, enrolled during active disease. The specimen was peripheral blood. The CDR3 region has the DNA TGTGCCAGCAGTCTTCAGGGTCCGGCTAATGAAAAACTGTTTTTT. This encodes CASSLQGPANEKLFF. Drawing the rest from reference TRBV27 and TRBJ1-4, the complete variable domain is EAQVTQNPRYLITVTGKKLTVTCSQNMNHEYMSWYRQDPGLGLRQIYYSMNVEVTDKGDVPEGYKVSRKEKRNFPLILESPSPNQTSLYFCASSLQGPANEKLFFGSGTQLSVL.